The entry below gives a single T cell receptor (beta chain) sequence along with its context. Reprocessing the 5' RACE reads, TCRdb reports a single entry for every CDR3 protein and omits DNA. In total, the table holds roughly 300,000 distinct CDR3 sequences. This CDR3 is 14 amino acids long. The germline V gene encodes CDR1 KGHSH and CDR2 LQKENI. The source of the sample is a study of monozygotic twins with inflammatory bowel disease. The receptor's source is a human donor with ulcerative colitis or Crohn's disease, or a healthy co-twin of an affected twin (not recorded which). Sequenced: blood. The chain has TRBV18 and TRBJ2-5; the TCRdb D gene call, TRBD1, has no DNA to confirm it. CDR3 sequence reads: CASSRDGAGETQYF.